Given below is one T cell receptor (beta chain) in context. Primers: 60 Vbeta forward and 13 Jbeta reverse. Sequencing used immunoSEQ multiplex PCR; TCRdb keeps in-frame clones, though not all of them. The profile shows more than 150,000 clones, almost 85% of them singletons. This CDR3 is 16 amino acids long. Trimming cost V 4 bases and J 4 bases, with 16 bases left between them. Germline-derived CDR1 and CDR2 are MDHEN and SYDVKM. The record originates from a study of cytomegalovirus exposure and HLA in healthy donors. The gene calls are TRBV28 and TRBJ1-4; no reliable D call. This TCR was sampled from a boy younger than 18 in good health and CMV-seronegative. Sequencing was done on a sample of PBMCs. CDR3 DNA: TGTGCCAGCAGTTCCCTTCCTCGGGTAGATAATGAAAAACTGTTTTTT. Protein product: CASSSLPRVDNEKLFF.